A single sample is the source of the 9 T cell receptor beta chains below, sequenced in a study of cytomegalovirus exposure and HLA in healthy donors. A multiplex PCR was run with 60 Vbeta primers and 13 Jbeta primers. The repertoire was sequenced with immunoSEQ multiplex PCR; TCRdb's copy has only in-frame clones and lacks some. The data hold 100,000 to 150,000 clones, with around 82% observed a single time. Sequences were obtained from PBMCs. Receptors originate from a woman aged 40-49 years in good health and CMV-seropositive.

This clone came up a few times. This chain uses TRBV14 with TRBJ2-5; 8 bases agree with TRBD1. J gave up 4 bases and V 1 base, and 5 bases lay outside the gene matches. This CDR3 is built from 15 residues. Germline V CDR1 and CDR2: SGHDN, FVKESK. CDR3 loop: CASSQGDRGGETQYF. CDR3 sequence (DNA): TGTGCCAGCAGCCAAGGTGACAGGGGAGGAGAGACCCAGTACTTC.

The chain combines TRBV10-3 with TRBJ2-3; the match to TRBD2 covers 8 bases. V lost 4 bases to trimming and J lost 2 bases; unmatched junction nucleotides: 2. The CDR3 is 14 amino acids. From germline, CDR1 is ENHRY and CDR2 SYGVKD. The CDR3 spells CAISAGRATDTQYF. The CDR3 coding sequence is TGTGCCATCAGTGCCGGGAGGGCCACAGATACGCAGTATTTT.

This sequence joins TRBV29-1 and TRBJ2-7; 11 bases agree with TRBD2. The V and J ends lost 7 bases and 6 bases, in that order; junction bases with no gene match: 8. The CDR3 consists of 13 residues. Germline values: CDR1 SQVTM, CDR2 ANQGSEA. The chain's CDR3 is CSATSGSVREQYF. The CDR3 region has the DNA TGCAGCGCTACTAGCGGGAGTGTCCGCGAGCAGTACTTC.

This chain joins TRBV27 and TRBJ2-7, with D perhaps matching TRBD2 (6 bases). Trimming removed 0 bases at V and 7 bases at J, with 10 bases between. This CDR3 region has 13 residues. CDR1 is MNHEY, CDR2 SMNVEV, per germline (reference sequence). The CDR3 here is CASSLSSGGEQYF. The CDR3 bases are TGTGCCAGCAGTTTATCGAGTGGAGGGGAGCAGTACTTC.

The chain has TRBV10-1 and TRBJ2-1, with D possibly TRBD2 on 5 matching bases. V was shortened by 4 bases and J by 6 bases, with 25 bases between the two germline ends. Germline-derived CDR1 and CDR2 are WNHNN and SYGVQD (reference sequence). CDR3 length: 18 amino acids. DNA for the CDR3: TGCGCCAGCAGTGGTCAGCGGACGGCTACAATCGGAGGCAATGAGCAGTTCTTC. Translating gives CASSGQRTATIGGNEQFF.

Worth noting for this clone: The junction shows a germline mismatch at one end, possibly a read error. The V and J genes are TRBV7-9 and TRBJ1-5; D ambiguous. CDR1 and CDR2 from the germline V gene are SEHNR and FQNEAQ (reference sequence). CDR3 length: 14 amino acids. DNA for the CDR3: TGTTCCAGCAGCCATCCGGGTCGAAATCAGCCCCAGCATTTT. Encoded protein: CSSSHPGRNQPQHF.

This clone showed up just a few times. The chain combines TRBV5-4 with TRBJ2-3; no reliable D call. Germline-derived CDR1 and CDR2 are SGHNT and YYREEE (reference sequence). Trimming stripped 5 bases from V and 0 bases from J, with 10 bases between. This CDR3 has 14 residues. Here the CDR3 DNA reads TGTGCCAGCAGGAAGCGCTATAGCACAGATACGCAGTATTTT. Amino acid sequence: CASRKRYSTDTQYF.

This clone has a single count. This sequence joins TRBV11-2 and TRBJ2-1, with D hard to call. Between the trimmed V and J ends, which lost 1 base and 4 bases, there was a span of 17 bases. CDR1 is SGHAT, CDR2 FQNNGV, per germline. This CDR3 is 17 amino acids long. The CDR3 here is CASSLGRDPLRYNEQFF. CDR3 in DNA: TGTGCCAGCAGCTTAGGGCGTGATCCACTAAGATACAATGAGCAGTTCTTC. The full variable domain, completed using reference TRBV11-2 and TRBJ2-1, is EAGVAQSPRYKIIEKRQSVAFWCNPISGHATLYWYQQILGQGPKLLIQFQNNGVVDDSQLPKDRFSAERLKGVDSTLKIQPAKLEDSAVYLCASSLGRDPLRYNEQFFGPGTRLTVL.

The chain employs TRBV28 and TRBJ2-2; 10 bases line up with TRBD2. This CDR3 region has 16 residues. Germline V gene data show CDR1 as MDHEN and CDR2 as SYDVKM. V dropped 6 bases and J dropped 1; count of bases not matched to a gene: 5. CDR3 sequence: CASSPIAGGNTGELFF. DNA for the CDR3: TGTGCCAGCAGCCCAATAGCGGGAGGGAACACCGGGGAGCTGTTTTTT.